This T cell receptor (beta chain) was captured by sequencing in a study of cytomegalovirus exposure and HLA in healthy donors. Study details: Earlier work reported 110 million or so unique TCR beta sequences from about 170 million T cells.

Vbeta (60) and Jbeta (13) primers were used in the PCR. The protocol was immunoSEQ multiplex PCR, while the TCRdb copy is restricted to in-frame clones and leaves out a portion. The sample holds 150,000 to 200,000 clones, around 82% seen once. Study-wide findings and caveats: A later analysis reportedly found fewer N-insertions in an Asian-associated ancestry cluster than the approximately 700-donor mean.

Turning to this clone: Its antigen is currently unknown.

The sequence was collected from a boy aged 5-17 years in good health and CMV-seronegative. Sequencing input: PBMCs.

CDR3 residues: CSVHIAGEGTGELFF. The CDR3, as DNA: TGCAGCGTTCATATAGCGGGAGAGGGAACCGGGGAGCTGTTTTTT. This sequence joins TRBV29-1 and TRBJ2-2, with TRBD2 identical over 9 bases. CDR1 SQVTM and CDR2 ANQGSEA come from the germline V gene. The CDR3 has 15 residues. V trimming: 5 bases; J trimming: 5 bases; junction bases outside the gene matches: 9.